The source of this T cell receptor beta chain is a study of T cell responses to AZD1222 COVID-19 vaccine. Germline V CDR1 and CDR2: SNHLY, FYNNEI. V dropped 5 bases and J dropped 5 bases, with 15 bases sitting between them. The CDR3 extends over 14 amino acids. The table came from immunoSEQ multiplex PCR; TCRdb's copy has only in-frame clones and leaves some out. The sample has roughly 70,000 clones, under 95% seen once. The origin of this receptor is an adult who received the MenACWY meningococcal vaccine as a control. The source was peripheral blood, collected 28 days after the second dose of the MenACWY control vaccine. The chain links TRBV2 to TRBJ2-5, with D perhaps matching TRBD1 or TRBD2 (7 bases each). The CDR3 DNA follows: TGTGCCAGCAGTTACACAGGGGAGGGGGAGACCCAGTACTTC. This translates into CASSYTGEGETQYF.